The next 8 T cell receptor beta chains were all read from a single sample in a study of tumor-infiltrating lymphocytes in primary liver carcinoma. Researchers drew blood RNA from unsorted whole blood and extracted germline DNA as well. Synthesis of TCR beta cDNA was carried out from about 0.55 ug total RNA with a constant-region primer. Three nested multiplex PCR rounds of slightly modified ARM-PCR generated TCR beta libraries. A C-beta reverse primer and TRBV1-TRBV30 forward primers served in each of the first two PCR rounds, at 9 to 10 cycles apiece. One entry per CDR3 protein, called by TCRdb with MiXCR from the multiplex PCR reads. Of around 170,000 distinct CDR3 sequences in the sample, around 60% were seen once. Sample: peripheral blood. These receptors were obtained from a man between 35 and 55 years old with primary liver carcinoma and hepatitis B virus infection.

As for this clonotype: Since the CDR3 does not end with the conserved phenylalanine or tryptophan, this likely comes from a read error. The rearrangement links TRBV11-2 to TRBJ2-7; D not certain. The CDR3 has 14 residues. Per the germline V gene, CDR1 is SGHAT and CDR2 is FQNNGV. For the CDR3, the DNA is TGTGCCAGCAGCTATACCGACGGAGCCTACGAACAGTACTTA. Protein: CASSYTDGAYEQYL.

This clonotype turned up a few times. This chain uses TRBV12-3 or TRBV12-4 with TRBJ2-7; possibly TRBD1 for D (6 bases). V was cut by 1 base and J by 6 bases, with 16 bases left in between. The CDR3 sequence is 15 residues long. The CDR3 DNA follows: TGTGCCAGCAGTTTAGGTGGTCCAGGGGAAAGCGAGCAGTACTTC. It yields the protein CASSLGGPGESEQYF.

This sequence joins TRBV29-1 and TRBJ2-5; 8 bases line up with TRBD2. The CDR3 has 16 amino acids. The germline V gene encodes CDR1 SQVTM and CDR2 ANQGSEA. V was pared by 6 bases and J by 7 bases, with 19 bases of the junction left unmatched. CDR3 sequence (DNA): TGCAGCGTCGATAGCGGGACTAGTGGGAGTTTTGGGACCCAGTACTTC. Amino acid sequence: CSVDSGTSGSFGTQYF.

In this sample, this clonotype turned up a few times. V usage is TRBV13 and J usage is TRBJ1-1; D is uncertain. Deletions cut 2 bases from V and 1 base from J, with 5 bases between. The CDR3 sequence is 13 residues long. CDR1 is PRHDT and CDR2 is FYEKMQ in the germline V gene (reference sequence). The CDR3 bases are TGTGCCAGCAGCTTAAGGAGGAACACTGAAGCTTTCTTT. It is translated as CASSLRRNTEAFF.

The rearrangement uses TRBV6-5 and TRBJ1-1, with TRBD1 matching over 9 bases. With V trimmed by 7 bases and J by 5 bases, 11 bases remained unmatched. CDR3 size: 15 residues. Germline V gene data show CDR1 as MNHEY and CDR2 as SVGAGI. This CDR3 reads CASTNRGQGMTEAFF. CDR3 in DNA: TGTGCCAGCACCAATCGCGGACAGGGGATGACTGAAGCTTTCTTT.

This clonotype was observed many times. V gene TRBV11-2 combines with J gene TRBJ2-2; 7 bases are a match to TRBD2. Germline CDR1 reads SGHAT; CDR2 reads FQNNGV. Trimming cost V 1 base and J 5 bases; bases outside gene matches: 4. This CDR3 contains 15 residues. CDR3 in amino acids: CASSLGASGTGELFF. In nucleotides, the CDR3 is TGTGCCAGCAGCTTAGGGGCTAGCGGAACCGGGGAGCTGTTTTTT.

This clonotype was seen many times. The chain uses TRBV6-5 and TRBJ1-3; TRBD1 might be the D (5 bases). CDR1 MNHEY and CDR2 SVGAGI come from the germline V gene. Trimming took off 6 bases at V and 3 bases at J, with 9 bases between the two ends. CDR3 length equals 13 residues. CDR3 residues: CASSQRGGNTIYF. The DNA for the CDR3 is TGTGCCAGCAGCCAGAGGGGTGGAAACACCATATATTTT.

V and J are TRBV6-5 and TRBJ1-2; TRBD1 is a possible D gene (6 bases). Germline CDR1 and CDR2: MNHEY and SVGAGI. CDR3 length: 14 amino acids. The V gene lost 6 bases and the J gene lost 7 bases, with 18 bases spanning the gap. CDR3 DNA: TGTGCCAGCAGCCGTGGGGAGGGGGGCTGTGGCTACACCTTC. This translates into CASSRGEGGCGYTF.